These 3 T cell receptor beta chains were sequenced from one sample in a study of blood T cell repertoires in COVID-19. Profiled with immunoSEQ multiplex PCR; TCRdb holds only in-frame clones, not every one. The sample yields 200,000 to 250,000 clones, approximately 80% seen once. Sequenced input: PBMCs or T cells enriched from blood (not recorded which). These receptors originate from a man aged 55-75 years who had recovered from COVID-19.

J is TRBJ2-3 and V is TRBV29-1; 8 nucleotides line up with TRBD1. Germline assignment: CDR1 SQVTM and CDR2 ANQGSEA. The junction had 8 bases not matched to a gene; V was cut back by 6 bases and J by 0 bases. The CDR3 is made up of 15 amino acids. CDR3 nucleotide sequence: TGCAGCGTCGGACAGGGACTTTCTAGCACAGATACGCAGTATTTT. Translated: CSVGQGLSSTDTQYF.

This rearrangement joins TRBV6-1 to TRBJ2-5, with D maybe TRBD2 (5 bases). The CDR3 has 12 amino acids. V shed 11 bases and J shed 4 bases, with 14 bases lying between them. The V gene's germline CDR1 is MNHNS and CDR2 SASEGT. Here the CDR3 reads CACEGYGETQYF. CDR3 nucleotides: TGTGCCTGCGAGGGTTACGGAGAGACCCAGTACTTC.

V is TRBV2 and J is TRBJ1-4; TRBD1 is a possible D gene (5 bases). Trimming took off 7 bases at V and 7 bases at J, with 13 bases between the two ends. Germline CDR1 and CDR2: SNHLY and FYNNEI. CDR3 length equals 13 residues. The chain's CDR3 is CASILGVGEKLFF. CDR3 in DNA: TGTGCCAGCATATTAGGGGTCGGTGAAAAACTGTTTTTT.